This T cell receptor (beta chain) comes out of a study of CD8+ T cells in alopecia areata. As for the study in general: Treated patients swallowed 5 to 10 mg of oral tofacitinib twice daily.

Sequencing used cDNA as its template, made by extracting RNA and reverse transcribing it. The repertoire was sequenced with immunoSEQ multiplex PCR; TCRdb's copy has only in-frame clones and lacks some. The sample has 110,000 to 150,000 clones; roughly 50% are singletons. Concerning this clone: Antigen unknown.

Study-wide results and caveats: Normal scalp had lower clonality than lesional scalp, with alopecia totalis/universalis lesions showing this most strongly. With patients, TCR sharing proved less clear than in mice, a difference possibly related to HLA.

PBMCs yielded sorted CD4+ and CD8+ T cells. Between the trimmed V and J ends, which lost 0 bases and 7 bases, there was a span of 7 bases. Germline loops: CDR1 SGHAT, CDR2 FQNNGV. The CDR3 consists of 13 residues. This chain links TRBV11-2 with TRBJ2-1; D is unclear. The TCR sequence derives from a human donor with alopecia areata. The specimen comprised CD4+ T cells sorted from blood, sampled at week 0. The CDR3, as DNA: TGTGCCAGCAGCTTAGATCTCAGTAATGAGCAGTTCTTC. Translation: CASSLDLSNEQFF.